The 16 T cell receptor beta chains reported below all come from one sample, sequenced in a study of blood T cell repertoires in COVID-19. Sequencing was performed with immunoSEQ multiplex PCR; in TCRdb, only in-frame clones are kept and a portion is missing. The table includes fewer than 350,000 clones, nearly 90% detected once. The sample comprised PBMCs or T cells enriched from blood (not recorded which). These receptors were collected from a woman in her thirties who had recovered from COVID-19.

The chain employs TRBV11-3 and TRBJ1-4, with TRBD1 matching 9 bases. Germline trimming cut 5 bases from V and 8 bases from J; bases unmatched to any gene: 6. Germline V gives CDR1 SGHNT, CDR2 YENEEA. The CDR3 totals 14 residues. DNA of the CDR3: TGTGCCAGCAGCCCGGGACAGGGTCGGGAAAAACTGTTTTTT. This encodes CASSPGQGREKLFF.

The genes are TRBV5-1 and TRBJ1-2; TRBD1 matches 9 bases. Germline values: CDR1 SGHRS, CDR2 YFSETQ. The V segment lost 0 bases and the J segment 6 bases; nucleotides outside the gene matches: 3. This CDR3 comprises 14 residues. The DNA of the CDR3 is TGCGCCAGCAGCTTGGCGGGACAGGGAGATGGCTACACCTTC. It specifies CASSLAGQGDGYTF.

V usage is TRBV2 and J usage is TRBJ1-2; 7 bases are a match to TRBD1. CDR1 is SNHLY and CDR2 is FYNNEI in the germline V gene. Trimming took 1 base from V and 2 from J; bases not matched to a gene: 7. This CDR3 comprises 16 residues. As DNA, the CDR3 is TGTGCCAGCAGTGAAGTAGTTATGGGACAGAACTATGGCTACACCTTC. It encodes CASSEVVMGQNYGYTF.

The chain has TRBV5-1 and TRBJ2-1; maybe TRBD2 (6 bases). The germline V and J ends were trimmed by 0 bases and 0 bases, with 7 bases remaining between them. CDR1 and CDR2 from the germline V gene are SGHRS and YFSETQ. CDR3 length equals 15 residues. CDR3 nucleotide sequence: TGCGCCAGCAGCTTGGCGGGACTCTCCTACAATGAGCAGTTCTTC. This encodes CASSLAGLSYNEQFF.

This sequence joins TRBV7-2 and TRBJ1-4; D call uncertain. This CDR3 contains 15 residues. The germline V gene encodes CDR1 SGHTA and CDR2 FQGNSA. V shed 1 base and J shed 2 bases, with 8 bases lying between them. CDR3 sequence: CASSLDGITNEKLFF. The CDR3 DNA is TGTGCCAGCAGCTTAGATGGCATCACTAATGAAAAACTGTTTTTT.

V and J are TRBV10-3 and TRBJ1-1; 10 bases fit TRBD1. Trimming took 6 bases from V and 1 from J; bases not matched to a gene: 11. The length of the CDR3 is 17 residues. Germline loops: CDR1 ENHRY, CDR2 SYGVKD. CDR3 sequence reads: CAIRDRQGAPANTEAFF. CDR3 coding DNA: TGTGCCATCAGAGACAGACAGGGGGCGCCCGCGAACACTGAAGCTTTCTTT.

The chain links TRBV28 to TRBJ2-1; 8 nucleotides agree with TRBD1. CDR1 MDHEN and CDR2 SYDVKM come from the germline V gene. The CDR3 is 15 amino acids. The trim removed 4 bases at V and 3 bases at J, leaving 5 bases unmatched. The CDR3 DNA sequence: TGTGCCAGCAGTTACCGGGACAGGTACTACAATGAGCAGTTCTTC. This gives the protein CASSYRDRYYNEQFF.

J is TRBJ2-3 and V is TRBV24-1, with a weak D call TRBD2 (5 bases). This CDR3 has 14 residues. The germline V gene has CDR1 KGHDR and CDR2 SFDVKD. V was shortened by 6 bases and J by 0 bases, with 9 bases between the two germline ends. CDR3 region: CATSPPGSTDTQYF. CDR3 bases: TGTGCCACCAGTCCTCCGGGAAGCACAGATACGCAGTATTTT.

The chain uses TRBV7-8 and TRBJ1-2, with D maybe TRBD1 (6 bases). Germline lookup yields CDR1 SGHVS and CDR2 FQNEAQ. The CDR3 totals 15 residues. V shed 5 bases and J shed 7 bases, with 20 bases lying between them. The CDR3 protein is CASSPVIGRGSGYTF. CDR3 nucleotide sequence: TGTGCCAGCAGCCCTGTCATTGGCAGGGGAAGTGGCTACACCTTC.

The chain links TRBV5-1 to TRBJ2-7; D is possibly TRBD1 (5 bases). This CDR3 is built from 14 residues. Deletions cut 2 bases from V and 0 bases from J, with 9 bases between. Per the germline V gene, CDR1 is SGHRS and CDR2 is YFSETQ. The CDR3 bases are TGCGCCAGCAGCTTAGGTAGGGGCTCCTACGAGCAGTACTTC. It is translated as CASSLGRGSYEQYF.

The rearrangement links TRBV16 to TRBJ2-7; D remains ambiguous. The CDR3 spans 16 residues. Germline assignment: CDR1 KGHSY and CDR2 FQNENV. The V gene lost 0 bases and the J gene lost 5 bases, with 17 bases spanning the gap. CDR3 in DNA: TGTGCCAGCAGCCAATCACTTCTTTCGACCGACAACGAGCAGTACTTC. Protein sequence: CASSQSLLSTDNEQYF.

CDR3 coding DNA: TGTGCCAGCCGATCTCAGGGAAATCAGCCCCAGCATTTT. This translates into CASRSQGNQPQHF. The gene calls are TRBV2 and TRBJ1-5, with a possible D match to TRBD1 (5 bases). The V end lost 8 bases, the J end lost 4 bases, and 12 bases lay between the germline ends. The CDR3 runs 13 residues. The germline V gene encodes CDR1 SNHLY and CDR2 FYNNEI.

V and J are TRBV4-1 and TRBJ1-4, with 9 nucleotides matching TRBD1. V trimming: 4 bases; J trimming: 6 bases; junction bases outside the gene matches: 6. There are 15 residues in the CDR3. Germline CDR1 is MGHRA and CDR2 is YSYEKL. The CDR3 loop reads CASSPLGQGDEKLFF. Here the CDR3 DNA reads TGCGCCAGCAGCCCCTTGGGACAGGGAGATGAAAAACTGTTTTTT.

The V call is TRBV21-1, the J call TRBJ1-6. TRBV21-1 is listed as a pseudogene. This CDR3 region has 17 residues. The CDR3 region is CASSIRWRLGFLSPLHF. As DNA, the CDR3 is TGTGCCAGCAGCATACGGTGGAGGCTGGGGTTCCTTTCACCCCTCCACTTT.

The chain combines TRBV27 with TRBJ1-2, with unresolved D. This CDR3 region has 14 residues. Looked up from germline, CDR1 is MNHEY and CDR2 is SMNVEV (reference sequence). Trimming took off 2 bases at V and 2 bases at J, with 9 bases between the two ends. The CDR3 sequence: CASSLRTGNYGYTF. In DNA, the CDR3 is TGTGCCAGCAGTTTACGGACGGGGAACTATGGCTACACCTTC.

The chain couples TRBV5-1 to TRBJ2-7; 10 nucleotides align to TRBD1. The germline gives CDR1 SGHRS, CDR2 YFSETQ. V trimming: 7 bases; J trimming: 4 bases; junction bases outside the gene matches: 8. This CDR3 has 14 residues. The CDR3 sequence: CASAPGQGPYEQYF. The CDR3 DNA reads as TGCGCCAGCGCGCCGGGACAGGGGCCATACGAGCAGTACTTC. Complete variable domain (other parts from reference TRBV5-1 and TRBJ2-7): KAGVTQTPRYLIKTRGQQVTLSCSPISGHRSVSWYQQTPGQGLQFLFEYFSETQRNKGNFPGRFSGRQFSNSRSEMNVSTLELGDSALYLCASAPGQGPYEQYFGPGTRLTVT.